Presented here are 12 T cell receptor beta chains from one specimen sequenced in a study of T cells after yellow fever vaccination. One entry per CDR3 protein results from TCRdb running MiXCR on the 5' RACE reads. The profile shows about 140,000 distinct CDR3 sequences, under 8% of them singletons. Source: CD4+ T cells sorted from PBMCs, taken 10 days after the yellow fever booster vaccination. The receptors originated from a man between 25 and 39 years old who received the YFV17D yellow fever vaccine.

Notes on this clonotype: A much larger clone differs from this one at a single base, so this may be a read error. The chain is built from TRBV27 and TRBJ2-5; D uncertain. The CDR3 consists of 13 residues. Germline CDR1 MNHEY, CDR2 SMNVEV (reference sequence). The CDR3 DNA follows: TGTGCCGGCAGTTGGACGGCCGGGGAGACCCAGTACTTC. Amino acids: CAGSWTAGETQYF.

In this sample, this clonotype turned up many times. The chain links TRBV7-9 to TRBJ2-7, with TRBD1 identical over 7 bases. Germline assignment: CDR1 SEHNR and CDR2 FQNEAQ (reference sequence). This CDR3 is built from 14 residues. The V segment lost 5 bases and the J segment 7 bases; nucleotides outside the gene matches: 11. The CDR3 DNA follows: TGTGCCAGCAGCAGACAGGGATCAGTGGAAGAGCAGTACTTC. Residues: CASSRQGSVEEQYF.

The sample holds many counts of this clonotype. This rearrangement joins TRBV18 to TRBJ1-1, with 9 bases that match TRBD1. Germline V gene sequence: CDR1 KGHSH, CDR2 LQKENI. V trimming: 3 bases; J trimming: 2 bases; junction bases outside the gene matches: 4. There are 15 residues in the CDR3. The CDR3 bases are TGTGCCAGCTCACCTCGACAGGGGGACAACACTGAAGCTTTCTTT. Translated, it gives CASSPRQGDNTEAFF.

This clonotype appeared many times. The genes are TRBV5-6 and TRBJ1-1; 7 bases agree with TRBD1. V trimming: 6 bases; J trimming: 6 bases; junction bases outside the gene matches: 11. CDR3 size: 14 residues. The germline gives CDR1 SGHDT, CDR2 YYEEEE. CDR3 amino acids: CASIGQVGVPEAFF. For the CDR3, the DNA is TGTGCCAGCATCGGACAGGTAGGGGTCCCTGAAGCTTTCTTT. The variable domain in full, with the rest retrieved from reference TRBV5-6 and TRBJ1-1, is DAGVTQSPTHLIKTRGQQVTLRCSPKSGHDTVSWYQQALGQGPQFIFQYYEEEERQRGNFPDRFSGHQFPNYSSELNVNALLLGDSALYLCASIGQVGVPEAFFGQGTRLTVV.

The chain joins TRBV7-2 to TRBJ2-2, with TRBD2 identical over 10 bases. V trimming: 3 bases; J trimming: 0 bases; junction bases outside the gene matches: 1. The CDR3 has 16 residues. Germline CDR1 and CDR2: SGHTA and FQGNSA. This CDR3 is CASSFTSGANTGELFF. CDR3 DNA: TGTGCCAGCAGCTTTACTAGCGGGGCGAACACCGGGGAGCTGTTTTTT. Full variable domain (outside the CDR3, taken from reference TRBV7-2 and TRBJ2-2): GAGVSQSPSNKVTEKGKDVELRCDPISGHTALYWYRQSLGQGLEFLIYFQGNSAPDKSGLPSDRFSAERTGGSVSTLTIQRTQQEDSAVYLCASSFTSGANTGELFFGEGSRLTVL.

This clonotype has ten or more counts. The chain links TRBV5-1 to TRBJ2-5; 7 bases are a match to TRBD2. The germline gives CDR1 SGHRS, CDR2 YFSETQ. This CDR3 spans 17 amino acids. V was pared by 4 bases and J by 2 bases, with 14 bases of the junction left unmatched. CDR3 region: CASSLGLSQTPQETQYF. The CDR3 region has the DNA TGCGCCAGCAGCCTGGGACTATCTCAGACCCCGCAAGAGACCCAGTACTTC. The full variable domain, with the rest looked up from reference TRBV5-1 and TRBJ2-5, is KAGVTQTPRYLIKTRGQQVTLSCSPISGHRSVSWYQQTPGQGLQFLFEYFSETQRNKGNFPGRFSGRQFSNSRSEMNVSTLELGDSALYLCASSLGLSQTPQETQYFGPGTRLLVL.

This clonotype was seen many times. The V gene is TRBV18, the J gene TRBJ2-1, with 8 bases fitting TRBD1. This CDR3 is 15 amino acids long. Unmatched junction bases numbered 5, after V lost 1 base and J lost 6 bases. Germline V CDR1 and CDR2: KGHSH, LQKENI. This CDR3 is CASSPLGTGLNEQFF. DNA of the CDR3: TGTGCCAGCTCACCACTAGGGACAGGTCTCAATGAGCAGTTCTTC.

This clonotype was seen repeatedly, ten times or more. The V gene is TRBV20-1, the J gene TRBJ2-7, with 11 bases matching TRBD2. Germline V gives CDR1 DFQATT, CDR2 SNEGSKA (reference sequence). The V and J ends lost 5 bases and 2 bases, in that order; junction bases with no gene match: 11. This CDR3 comprises 16 residues. The CDR3 here is CSARTSGLSVPYEQYF. In DNA, the CDR3 is TGCAGTGCTCGGACTAGCGGGCTGTCGGTTCCCTACGAGCAGTACTTC.

There are many counts of this clonotype. The chain combines TRBV7-3 with TRBJ2-2; 8 bases map to TRBD2. This CDR3 is 14 amino acids long. The germline CDR1 and CDR2 sequences are SGHTA and FQGTGA. V dropped 6 bases and J dropped 6; count of bases not matched to a gene: 6. CDR3 DNA: TGTGCCAGCAGTTTAGCGGGAAGACCCGGGGAGCTGTTTTTT. Translating it yields CASSLAGRPGELFF.

Ten or more counts support this clonotype. CDR3: CASSFSPSTDTQYF. The DNA of the CDR3 is TGTGCCAGCAGCTTTTCGCCAAGCACAGATACGCAGTATTTT. The chain is built from TRBV7-6 and TRBJ2-3; D unclear. The CDR3 contains 14 residues. The V end lost 3 bases, the J end lost 0 bases, and 7 bases lay between the germline ends. Per the germline V gene, CDR1 is SGHVS and CDR2 is FNYEAQ.

Many counts were recorded for this clonotype. The chain has TRBV7-9 and TRBJ1-1; the D gene is possibly TRBD1 (5 bases). The germline V and J ends were trimmed by 6 bases and 4 bases, with 15 bases remaining between them. The CDR3 is 14 residues long. Germline V gene sequence: CDR1 SEHNR, CDR2 FQNEAQ (reference sequence). The chain's CDR3 is CASSLSGLGTEAFF. The CDR3 nucleotides are TGTGCCAGCAGTTTATCAGGGTTAGGCACTGAAGCTTTCTTT.

This clonotype was detected ten times or more. The chain recombines TRBV7-9 with TRBJ2-7; D gene ambiguous. Trimming shortened V by 1 base and J by 2 bases, and 6 bases separated the two germline ends. The CDR3 loop spans 13 amino acids. The germline CDR1 and CDR2 sequences are SEHNR and FQNEAQ (reference sequence). DNA of the CDR3: TGTGCCAGCAGCTTAGGGGGTCCCTACGAGCAGTACTTC. Protein sequence: CASSLGGPYEQYF.